This TCR beta chain was captured in a study of blood T cell repertoires in COVID-19. Study details: Collection of acute and convalescent COVID-19 samples took place in the United States, Italy and Spain. The analysed material was cDNA or gDNA that came from T cells, B-cell-depleted T cells, or PBMCs.

This CDR3 is 16 amino acids long. CDR1 is SGDLS, CDR2 YYNGEE, per germline. J was trimmed by 4 bases and V by 0 bases; bases with no gene match: 8. The authors' processing: Amplification of reference gene primers provided the estimated nucleated cell counts. Clones were sequenced by immunoSEQ multiplex PCR, and TCRdb holds only the in-frame ones, with some missing. That table supplies the V and J calls and clone size; D and trimming were determined from the DNA. This repertoire shows about 45,000 clones, over 80% found once; its top ten account for roughly 8.2%. The source material was peripheral blood. The clonotype originates from a man at least 80 years old in a cohort sampled during active COVID-19. V gene TRBV9 combines with J gene TRBJ2-3; 7 nucleotides agree with TRBD2. This CDR3 reads CASSVEGGSIPDTQYF. The CDR3 DNA is TGTGCCAGCAGCGTAGAAGGCGGGAGTATCCCAGATACGCAGTATTTT.